This T cell receptor (beta chain) was identified in a study of blood T cell repertoires in COVID-19. Study details: COVID-19 samples, acute and convalescent, were from the United States, Italy and Spain. The analysed material was cDNA or gDNA that came from T cells, B-cell-depleted T cells, or PBMCs.

Germline CDR1 and CDR2: SGHNT and YYREEE (reference sequence). This CDR3 is built from 19 residues. The repertoire was sequenced with immunoSEQ multiplex PCR; TCRdb's copy has only in-frame clones and lacks some. Found here are about 260,000 clones, approximately 86% of them singletons; the top ten hold around 9.5%. For this clone: A read error may produce the germline difference seen at one junction end.

Sequenced input: peripheral blood. The sequence came from a man between 35 and 55 years old who had recovered from COVID-19. The chain carries TRBV5-4 and TRBJ1-3, with D hard to call. The CDR3 loop reads CASRFGKRVEGPRGNTIYF. The CDR3 bases are TGTGCCAGCCGCTTCGGGAAACGGGTTGAAGGTCCTAGAGGAAACACCATATATTTT.